This passage covers 28 T cell receptor beta chains from one sample sequenced in a study of cytomegalovirus exposure and HLA in healthy donors. Primers: 60 Vbeta forward and 13 Jbeta reverse. Sequenced by immunoSEQ multiplex PCR; TCRdb stores in-frame clones only, minus some. Here the sample spans roughly 130,000 clones, 80% being singletons. Input material: PBMCs. The source of these receptors is a man aged 35 to 55 in good health and CMV-seronegative.

The J gene is TRBJ2-3, the V gene TRBV6-1; no reliable D call. The CDR3 is made up of 11 amino acids. Germline values: CDR1 MNHNS, CDR2 SASEGT. V lost 5 bases and J lost 6, with 6 bases in between. The CDR3 protein is CASSPRDTQYF. The DNA for the CDR3 is TGTGCCAGCAGTCCTCGGGATACGCAGTATTTT.

The sample holds a few counts of this clone. The chain uses TRBV7-2 and TRBJ2-7; 10 nucleotides agree with TRBD1. The CDR3 loop spans 15 amino acids. The V gene's germline CDR1 is SGHTA and CDR2 FQGNSA. V lost 3 bases to trimming and J lost 2 bases; unmatched junction nucleotides: 4. The CDR3 sequence: CASSFGQGETYEQYF. For the CDR3, the DNA is TGTGCCAGCAGCTTCGGACAGGGGGAAACCTACGAGCAGTACTTC.

The chain couples TRBV7-8 to TRBJ1-5; possibly TRBD1 for D (5 bases). With 0 bases removed from V and 2 bases from J, the gap between germline ends came to 8 bases. The CDR3 has 15 residues. The germline gives CDR1 SGHVS, CDR2 FQNEAQ. In DNA form, the CDR3 reads TGTGCCAGCAGCTTAGCGGCGGGGGGCAATCAGCCCCAGCATTTT. It codes for CASSLAAGGNQPQHF.

This clone was observed a few times. This chain connects TRBV5-4 to TRBJ1-2, with D uncertain. The V end lost 4 bases, the J end lost 1 base, and 11 bases lay between the germline ends. The V gene's germline CDR1 is SGHNT and CDR2 YYREEE (reference sequence). This CDR3 contains 14 residues. In DNA, the CDR3 is TGTGCCAGCAGCCCCGACACCTATAACTATGGCTACACCTTC. This encodes CASSPDTYNYGYTF.

V is TRBV15 and J is TRBJ2-1, with 13 positions matching TRBD2. Germline loops: CDR1 LNHNV, CDR2 YYDKDF (reference sequence). The ends lost 1 base at V and 4 bases at J; junction bases unmatched: 4. This CDR3 spans 17 amino acids. The CDR3 bases are TGTGCCACCAGCAGAGGGCGACTAGCGGGAGGATACAATGAGCAGTTCTTC. Its translation is CATSRGRLAGGYNEQFF.

The J gene is TRBJ2-3, the V gene TRBV27, with TRBD1 matching over 9 bases. Unmatched junction bases numbered 3, after V lost 3 bases and J lost 2 bases. The CDR3 has 15 amino acids. CDR1 MNHEY and CDR2 SMNVEV come from the germline V gene (reference sequence). In DNA, the CDR3 is TGTGCCAGCAGTTTCGGGACAGGGTACACAGATACGCAGTATTTT. Amino acids: CASSFGTGYTDTQYF.

This chain connects TRBV5-1 to TRBJ1-4; TRBD1 aligns across 10 bases. V shed 5 bases and J 8 bases; nucleotides not matched to a gene: 6. Germline V lookup: CDR1 SGHRS, CDR2 YFSETQ. The CDR3 consists of 14 residues. CDR3 sequence reads: CASRAGTGDEKLFF. The CDR3, as DNA: TGCGCCAGCAGAGCCGGGACAGGGGACGAAAAACTGTTTTTT.

A few counts support this clone. At the DNA level, this CDR3 is encoded by other sequences in the same sample as well. The chain has TRBV7-2 and TRBJ1-3; 11 bases are a match to TRBD1. Trimming cost V 1 base and J 0 bases; bases outside gene matches: 2. This CDR3 is 17 amino acids long. CDR1 and CDR2 (germline): SGHTA, FQGNSA. The CDR3 nucleotides are TGTGCCAGCAGCTTAGTGGGGACAGGGGGCTCTGGAAACACCATATATTTT. Its translation is CASSLVGTGGSGNTIYF.

The chain combines TRBV30 with TRBJ2-1, with 10 bases matching TRBD2. Germline CDR1 and CDR2: GTSNPN and SVGIG (reference sequence). There are 14 residues in the CDR3. The trim removed 3 bases at V and 7 bases at J, leaving 6 bases unmatched. The CDR3 DNA follows: TGTGCCTGGAGGGCCGGGACTAGCGTGAATGAGCAGTTCTTC. Translating it yields CAWRAGTSVNEQFF.

This chain connects TRBV30 to TRBJ2-7, with 8 bases identical to TRBD1. The V segment lost 1 base and the J segment 5 bases; nucleotides outside the gene matches: 4. Germline V gene sequence: CDR1 GTSNPN, CDR2 SVGIG (reference sequence). CDR3 length: 13 amino acids. The CDR3 loop is CAWSGTGLNEQYF. CDR3 DNA: TGTGCCTGGAGTGGGACAGGGTTGAACGAGCAGTACTTC.

This clone was found a few times. The chain combines TRBV19 with TRBJ2-7; 7 nucleotides agree with TRBD1. J was trimmed by 3 bases and V by 9 bases; bases with no gene match: 8. The CDR3 is made up of 13 amino acids. Per germline, CDR1 LNHDA and CDR2 SQIVND (reference sequence). CDR3 bases: TGTGCCAGCAGCACCCGGGACAGCTACGAGCAGTACTTC. It encodes CASSTRDSYEQYF.

This chain links TRBV21-1 with TRBJ1-2; the D segment call TRBD1 is taken from the table without a DNA check. TRBV21-1 is assigned pseudogene status. The CDR3 totals 15 residues. The CDR3 sequence: CASSKQGAPNYGYTF. The CDR3 bases are TGTGCCAGCAGCAAACAGGGGGCCCCAAACTATGGCTACACCTTC.

The chain has TRBV6-1 and TRBJ2-5; a weak D match, TRBD2 (6 bases). Germline V lookup: CDR1 MNHNS, CDR2 SASEGT. V was trimmed by 11 bases and J by 6 bases, leaving 19 bases between them. CDR3 length equals 13 residues. CDR3 bases: TGTGCCGCCCTCGGAGGAGGGGTTCAGACCCAGTACTTC. It translates to CAALGGGVQTQYF.

J is TRBJ2-5 and V is TRBV29-1, with D maybe TRBD2 (5 bases). Germline V CDR1 and CDR2: SQVTM, ANQGSEA. The ends were cut back, 3 bases at V and 9 bases at J, with 11 bases in the middle. The CDR3 sequence is 11 residues long. In nucleotides, the CDR3 is TGCAGCGTTGACCCCGTCGGGGCCCAGTACTTC. This gives the protein CSVDPVGAQYF. Drawing the rest from reference TRBV29-1 and TRBJ2-5, the complete variable domain is SAVISQKPSRDICQRGTSLTIQCQVDSQVTMMFWYRQQPGQSLTLIATANQGSEATYESGFVIDKFPISRPNLTFSTLTVSNMSPEDSSIYLCSVDPVGAQYFGPGTRLLVL.

The CDR3 nucleotides read TGCGCCAGCAGCCTGGGAGGGCGGCAGAACACTGAAGCTTTCTTT. Residues: CASSLGGRQNTEAFF. This rearrangement joins TRBV5-1 to TRBJ1-1; the D is unclear. V was shortened by 4 bases and J by 1 base, with 14 bases between the two germline ends. CDR1 SGHRS and CDR2 YFSETQ come from the germline V gene. This CDR3 has 15 amino acids.

This clone has more than one count but fewer than ten. The chain carries TRBV5-4 and TRBJ1-2; 10 bases match TRBD1. Trimming took 4 bases from V and 4 from J; bases not matched to a gene: 4. The CDR3 is 14 amino acids. In germline, CDR1 is SGHNT, CDR2 YYREEE (reference sequence). This CDR3 reads CASSRGTGVYGYTF. Written as DNA, the CDR3 is TGTGCCAGCAGCAGAGGGACAGGGGTCTATGGCTACACCTTC.

This sequence joins TRBV6-1 and TRBJ2-3, with D perhaps matching TRBD2 (7 bases). The V gene's germline CDR1 is MNHNS and CDR2 SASEGT. The CDR3 sequence is 13 residues long. V lost 7 bases and J lost 6, with 14 bases in between. CDR3 in amino acids: CASMMRGGDTQYF. In nucleotides, the CDR3 is TGTGCCAGCATGATGAGGGGGGGTGATACGCAGTATTTT.

The chain links TRBV30 to TRBJ2-5; D is perhaps TRBD1 (6 bases). This CDR3 region has 12 residues. The germline CDR1 and CDR2 sequences are GTSNPN and SVGIG (reference sequence). Trimming shortened V by 7 bases and J by 6 bases, and 15 bases separated the two germline ends. CDR3 sequence reads: CASGQIEQTQYF. Written as DNA, the CDR3 is TGTGCCTCCGGACAGATCGAGCAGACCCAGTACTTC.

The chain joins TRBV30 to TRBJ2-4; 7 bases match TRBD1. The CDR3 is 15 residues long. V lost 7 bases to trimming and J lost 1 base; unmatched junction nucleotides: 10. Germline-derived CDR1 and CDR2 are GTSNPN and SVGIG (reference sequence). The CDR3 loop is CAFDRVLGAKNIQYF. In nucleotides, the CDR3 is TGTGCCTTCGACAGGGTTTTAGGGGCCAAAAACATTCAGTACTTC.

This sequence joins TRBV9 and TRBJ1-5; no definite D call. This CDR3 contains 14 residues. Trimming cost V 0 bases and J 3 bases, with 7 bases left between them. Germline lookup yields CDR1 SGDLS and CDR2 YYNGEE. The CDR3 nucleotides read TGTGCCAGCAGCGTAGCCGGGGACAATCAGCCCCAGCATTTT. Encoded protein: CASSVAGDNQPQHF.

In its sample, this clone was seen a few times. The gene calls are TRBV28 and TRBJ2-1; D possibly corresponds to TRBD1 (5 bases). Germline V CDR1 and CDR2: MDHEN, SYDVKM. Trimming removed 7 bases from V and 3 bases from J, with 13 bases in between. The CDR3 spans 14 residues. CDR3 region: CASTLDTYYNEQFF. DNA for the CDR3: TGTGCCAGCACCCTGGACACTTACTACAATGAGCAGTTCTTC.

The chain employs TRBV6-5 and TRBJ2-3, with D perhaps matching TRBD1 (5 bases). This CDR3 comprises 15 residues. Germline loops: CDR1 MNHEY, CDR2 SVGAGI. The V end was cut by 6 bases, the J end by 5 bases, with 18 bases between. CDR3 DNA: TGTGCCAGCAGCCTCATAGGGGCCCCCGAAGATACGCAGTATTTT. Its translation is CASSLIGAPEDTQYF.

The CDR3 coding sequence is TGTGCCAGCAGCTTTGGCGGGAGTGGGCAAGAGACCCAGTACTTC. Translating gives CASSFGGSGQETQYF. This rearrangement joins TRBV5-6 to TRBJ2-5, with 7 positions matching TRBD2. The V and J ends lost 2 bases and 2 bases, in that order; junction bases with no gene match: 6. Germline CDR1 is SGHDT and CDR2 is YYEEEE. The CDR3 is 15 amino acids.

This chain's CDR3 is CASSDRPQETQYF. CDR3 in DNA: TGCGCCAGCAGCGACAGGCCTCAAGAGACCCAGTACTTC. The chain links TRBV5-1 to TRBJ2-5; D may be TRBD1 (6 bases). Trimming stripped 4 bases from V and 2 bases from J, with 9 bases between. In germline, CDR1 is SGHRS, CDR2 YFSETQ. The CDR3 runs 13 residues.

The chain employs TRBV18 and TRBJ1-1, with D hard to call. Deletions cut 5 bases from V and 1 base from J, with 8 bases between. Germline CDR1 KGHSH, CDR2 LQKENI. This CDR3 has 13 amino acids. The CDR3 reads CASSSAGNTEAFF. The CDR3 DNA follows: TGTGCCAGCTCATCCGCCGGGAACACTGAAGCTTTCTTT.

V and J are TRBV19 and TRBJ1-4; TRBD1 is a possible D gene (5 bases). The CDR3 consists of 12 residues. V shed 10 bases and J shed 4 bases, with 10 bases lying between them. The germline CDR1 and CDR2 sequences are LNHDA and SQIVND (reference sequence). This CDR3 is CATREGNEKLFF. CDR3 nucleotide sequence: TGTGCCACCAGGGAGGGTAATGAAAAACTGTTTTTT.

J is TRBJ2-1 and V is TRBV6-5, with 8 bases aligning to TRBD1. Germline loops: CDR1 MNHEY, CDR2 SVGAGI. Trimming at V came to 2 bases and at J to 8 bases, leaving 11 bases not matched to a gene. The CDR3 loop spans 16 amino acids. CDR3 sequence: CASSYTIGQGLDEQFF. The CDR3 region has the DNA TGTGCCAGCAGTTACACCATCGGACAGGGCCTGGATGAGCAGTTCTTC.

The chain couples TRBV6-5 to TRBJ2-7; 12 bases are a match to TRBD1. CDR1 MNHEY and CDR2 SVGAGI come from the germline V gene. The CDR3 is 16 residues long. V gave up 0 bases and J gave up 2 bases; unmatched junction bases: 2. The CDR3 nucleotides are TGTGCCAGCAGTTACTCGAGGGACAGGGGGCCCTACGAGCAGTACTTC. Its protein is CASSYSRDRGPYEQYF.